This T cell receptor beta chain was sequenced in a study of response to subunit inactivated influenza vaccine. Study outcomes and limitations: With each seasonal influenza vaccination, the authors suggested, few new T cells are recruited.

TCRdb reprocessed the RT-PCR reads with MiXCR, giving one entry per CDR3 protein. The sample consists of a few hundred thousand distinct CDR3 sequences, 20% to 25% of them appearing once. In its sample, this clonotype was seen many times. Antigen: not known. Germline lookup yields CDR1 ENHRY and CDR2 SYGVKD. This CDR3 has 14 amino acids. The J segment lost 0 bases and the V segment lost 6 bases, leaving 2 bases of the junction unmatched. The TCR comes from a man aged 50-75 years who received an inactivated influenza vaccine. Specimen: PBMCs from blood, collected less than 22 months after vaccination. V usage is TRBV10-3 and J usage is TRBJ1-2, with 9 bases that match TRBD1. As DNA, the CDR3 is TGTGCCATCAGGGGGACAGGGACTAACTATGGCTACACCTTC. It is translated as CAIRGTGTNYGYTF.